This T cell receptor beta chain is from a study of blood T cell repertoires in COVID-19. Study-wide background: Sources were T cells, B-cell-depleted T cells, or PBMCs; the material itself was cDNA or gDNA.

The CDR3 loop spans 14 amino acids. Germline CDR1 is SQVTM and CDR2 is ANQGSEA. Between the trimmed V and J ends, which lost 0 bases and 0 bases, there was a span of 3 bases. TCRdb keeps only in-frame clones here, not all; method: immunoSEQ multiplex PCR. The sample lists 200,000 to 250,000 clones, around 85% occurring once. The sequenced material came from PBMCs or T cells enriched from blood (not recorded which). The genes are TRBV29-1 and TRBJ2-6; no clear D gene. The sequence came from a woman aged 45-59 years in a cohort exposed to, infected with or recovered from COVID-19 (not recorded which). The CDR3, as DNA: TGCAGCGTTGAAGACAACTCTGGGGCCAACGTCCTGACTTTC. This encodes CSVEDNSGANVLTF.